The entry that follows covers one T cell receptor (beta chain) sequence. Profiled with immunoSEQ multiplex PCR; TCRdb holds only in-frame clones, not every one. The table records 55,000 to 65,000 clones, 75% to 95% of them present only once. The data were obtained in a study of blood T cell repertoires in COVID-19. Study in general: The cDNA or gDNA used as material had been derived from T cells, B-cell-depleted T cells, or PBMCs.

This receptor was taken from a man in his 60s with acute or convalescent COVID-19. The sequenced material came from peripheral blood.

CDR3 loop: CASSLDRDRGTNTEAFF. DNA for the CDR3: TGTGCCAGCAGCTTGGACCGGGACAGGGGAACGAACACTGAAGCTTTCTTT. This chain uses TRBV5-6 with TRBJ1-1; 10 bases are shared with TRBD1. The CDR3 has 17 residues. With 0 bases clipped from V and 1 base from J, the junction kept 6 bases outside the gene matches. Germline loops: CDR1 SGHDT, CDR2 YYEEEE.